This T cell receptor (beta chain) was sequenced during a study of OX40 agonist ivuxolimab in advanced cancers. The CDR3 totals 15 residues. Germline V gene lookup returns CDR1 KGHSH and CDR2 LQKENI. Trimming cost V 0 bases and J 8 bases; bases outside gene matches: 7. Measured with immunoSEQ multiplex PCR; TCRdb has only the in-frame clones, and not every one. This table has just under 75,000 clones, roughly 90% appearing once. The receptor was derived from an adult with an advanced solid tumor such as melanoma, head and neck, liver or kidney cancer. This material consisted of CD4+ or CD8+ T cells sorted from blood, taken in a trial of the OX40 agonist ivuxolimab. The rearrangement joins TRBV18 to TRBJ1-2, with 9 bases identical to TRBD1. CDR3 sequence reads: CASSPPTGQGRGYTF. CDR3 bases: TGTGCCAGCTCACCACCAACCGGACAGGGGCGCGGCTACACCTTC.